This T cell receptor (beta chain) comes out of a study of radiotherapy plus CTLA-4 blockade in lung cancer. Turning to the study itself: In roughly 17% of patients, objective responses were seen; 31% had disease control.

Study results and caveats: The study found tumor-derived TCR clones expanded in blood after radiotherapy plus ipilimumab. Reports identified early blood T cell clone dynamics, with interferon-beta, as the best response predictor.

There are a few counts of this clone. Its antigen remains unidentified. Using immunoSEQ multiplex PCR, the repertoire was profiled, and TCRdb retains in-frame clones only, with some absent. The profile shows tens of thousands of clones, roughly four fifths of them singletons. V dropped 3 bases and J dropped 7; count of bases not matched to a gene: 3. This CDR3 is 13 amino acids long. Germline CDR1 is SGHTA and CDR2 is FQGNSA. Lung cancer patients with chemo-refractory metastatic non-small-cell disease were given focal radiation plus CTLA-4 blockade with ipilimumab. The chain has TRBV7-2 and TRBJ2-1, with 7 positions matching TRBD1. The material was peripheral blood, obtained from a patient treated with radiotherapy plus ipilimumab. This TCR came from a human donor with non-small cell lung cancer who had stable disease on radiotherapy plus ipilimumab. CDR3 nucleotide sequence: TGTGCCAGCAGCTTTACAGGGGTGAATGAGCAGTTCTTC. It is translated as CASSFTGVNEQFF.